The entry below gives a single T cell receptor (beta chain) sequence along with its context. Its antigen remains unidentified. Relative to the germline gene, one junction end is altered; a read error may explain this. Germline DNA was extracted alongside blood RNA, which was obtained from unsorted whole blood. Germline CDR1 reads MNHEY; CDR2 reads SVGEGT. The CDR3 consists of 14 residues. These data come from a study of tumor-infiltrating lymphocytes in primary liver carcinoma. The study's findings and limits: Tumors and blood were compared for top-250-clone fraction, and tumors had the significantly higher value (p = 0.039). Samples, which were bulk and unsorted, did not allow CD4+ and CD8+ repertoires to be compared. Tumor-adjacent and tumor-blood pairs overlapped less than tumor region pairs did.

The template, 500 ng total RNA, yielded TCR beta cDNA made with a constant-region primer. Three nested multiplex PCR rounds of slightly modified ARM-PCR generated TCR beta libraries. Investigators reported that the first two PCR rounds, at roughly 10 cycles each, used TRBV1-TRBV30 forward primers with a C-beta reverse primer. TCRdb reprocessed the multiplex PCR reads with MiXCR, giving one entry per CDR3 protein. The table includes about 310,000 distinct CDR3 sequences, 65% detected once. The source is a man aged 35 to 55 with primary liver carcinoma and hepatitis B virus infection. The V call is TRBV6-2 or TRBV6-3, the J call TRBJ2-1, with 8 bases that match TRBD2. Sequences were obtained from peripheral blood. CDR3 region: CDSSYVAGNNEQFF. DNA for the CDR3: TGTGACAGCAGTTATGTAGCGGGGAACAATGAGCAGTTCTTC.